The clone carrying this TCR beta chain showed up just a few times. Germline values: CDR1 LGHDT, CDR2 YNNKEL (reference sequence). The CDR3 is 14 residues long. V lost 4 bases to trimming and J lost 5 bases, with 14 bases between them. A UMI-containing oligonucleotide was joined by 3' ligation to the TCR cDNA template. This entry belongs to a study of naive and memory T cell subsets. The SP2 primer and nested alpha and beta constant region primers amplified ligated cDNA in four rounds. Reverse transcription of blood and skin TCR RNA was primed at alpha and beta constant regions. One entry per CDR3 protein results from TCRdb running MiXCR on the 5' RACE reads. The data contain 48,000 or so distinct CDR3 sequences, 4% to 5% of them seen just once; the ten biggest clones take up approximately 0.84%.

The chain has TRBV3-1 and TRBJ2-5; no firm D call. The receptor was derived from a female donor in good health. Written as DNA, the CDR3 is TGTGCCAGCAGCCCCCCCCAAGGGTTTGAGACCCAGTACTTC. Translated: CASSPPQGFETQYF.